These 11 T cell receptor beta chains originate from one sample sequenced in a study of early T cells in non-severe SARS-CoV-2 infection. TCRdb independently ran MiXCR on the 5' RACE reads; one entry per CDR3 protein. The data contain fewer than 90,000 distinct CDR3 sequences, 14% of them singletons. Sequences were obtained from whole blood. Receptors originate from an adult who was a healthcare worker with PCR-confirmed SARS-CoV-2 infection or an uninfected control (not recorded which).

This clonotype was detected many times. CDR3 nucleotides: TGTGCCAGCAGCCAAGATTTCGGCAATCAGCCCCAGCATTTT. It is translated as CASSQDFGNQPQHF. The chain is built from TRBV3-1 and TRBJ1-5; D remains unclear. The CDR3 runs to 14 residues. V was pared by 0 bases and J by 2 bases, with 5 bases between. Germline V gene data show CDR1 as LGHDT and CDR2 as YNNKEL (reference sequence). Variable domain in full (rest from reference TRBV3-1 and TRBJ1-5): DTAVSQTPKYLVTQMGNDKSIKCEQNLGHDTMYWYKQDSKKFLKIMFSYNNKELIINETVPNRFSPKSPDKAHLNLHINSLELGDSAVYFCASSQDFGNQPQHFGDGTRLSIL.

The chain is built from TRBV19 and TRBJ2-1; 13 bases line up with TRBD2. V lost 5 bases, J lost 7 bases, and 14 bases stayed unmatched. Germline V lookup: CDR1 LNHDA, CDR2 SQIVND (reference sequence). The CDR3 sequence is 18 residues long. CDR3 DNA sequence: TGTGCCAGTAGTTTCTACCTGACTAGCGGGGGGCGTCTAAATGAGCAGTTCTTC. It specifies CASSFYLTSGGRLNEQFF.

This sequence joins TRBV3-2 and TRBJ2-5; the table's D gene call, TRBD2, was not cross checked with the DNA. TRBV3-2 is a known pseudogene. The CDR3 contains 17 residues. Here the CDR3 DNA reads TGTGCCAGCAGCCAAGATCGGGCTAGCGGGGCGTGGGAGACCCAGTACTTC. Translation gives CASSQDRASGAWETQYF.

The chain joins TRBV4-3 to TRBJ2-3, with no clear D. The V and J ends lost 5 bases and 5 bases respectively, with 8 bases between them. Germline CDR1 reads LGHNA; CDR2 reads YSLEER. The CDR3 extends over 12 amino acids. In nucleotides, the CDR3 is TGCGCCAGCAGCAAGAGGAGAGATACGCAGTATTTT. It encodes CASSKRRDTQYF.

The J gene is TRBJ2-5, the V gene TRBV7-8; TRBD1 aligns across 7 bases. V dropped 5 bases and J dropped 4; count of bases not matched to a gene: 7. CDR3 length: 14 residues. The germline V gene encodes CDR1 SGHVS and CDR2 FQNEAQ. The CDR3 nucleotides read TGTGCCAGCAGCCCCACCACAGGGGTAGAGACCCAGTACTTC. It codes for CASSPTTGVETQYF.

The J gene is TRBJ2-7, the V gene TRBV28; possibly TRBD1 for D (6 bases). Germline V lookup: CDR1 MDHEN, CDR2 SYDVKM. Trimming took 10 bases from V and 4 from J, leaving 26 bases between them. CDR3 size: 16 residues. The CDR3, as DNA: TGTGCCACCGAATCTCCAGGTGGGGGCGAAAGGTACGAGCAGTACTTC. Protein sequence: CATESPGGGERYEQYF.

This clonotype was recorded at least ten times. The chain carries TRBV6-2 or TRBV6-3 and TRBJ2-1; D gene uncertain. V lost 1 base, J lost 8 bases, and 3 bases lay in between. Germline CDR1 MNHEY, CDR2 SVGEGT. CDR3 size: 11 residues. The CDR3 nucleotides read TGTGCCAGCAGTTACTTGGATGAGCAGTTCTTC. Protein product: CASSYLDEQFF.

The sample holds a few counts of this clonotype. This rearrangement joins TRBV29-1 to TRBJ2-7, with a weak D call TRBD1 (6 bases). CDR1 is SQVTM and CDR2 is ANQGSEA in the germline V gene. The CDR3 runs 12 residues. Trimming cost V 4 bases and J 4 bases, with 11 bases left between them. The CDR3 sequence: CSVARGGYEQYF. CDR3 DNA: TGCAGCGTTGCCAGGGGCGGATACGAGCAGTACTTC.

The rearrangement uses TRBV7-3 and TRBJ2-1, with D uncertain. Trimming stripped 5 bases from V and 10 bases from J, with 15 bases between. Germline CDR1 and CDR2: SGHTA and FQGTGA. CDR3 length: 13 amino acids. CDR3 amino acids: CASSVGQVTEQFF. In nucleotides, the CDR3 is TGTGCCAGCAGCGTTGGCCAGGTCACGGAGCAGTTCTTC. The variable domain in full, with the rest retrieved from reference TRBV7-3 and TRBJ2-1, is GAGVSQTPSNKVTEKGKYVELRCDPISGHTALYWYRQSLGQGPEFLIYFQGTGAADDSGLPNDRFFAVRPEGSVSTLKIQRTERGDSAVYLCASSVGQVTEQFFGPGTRLTVL.

This clonotype was counted a few times. The chain couples TRBV15 to TRBJ2-3, with D tentatively TRBD2 (5 bases). The V and J ends lost 4 bases and 1 base respectively, with 12 bases between them. The CDR3 sequence is 15 residues long. CDR1 LNHNV and CDR2 YYDKDF come from the germline V gene (reference sequence). This chain's CDR3 is CATSKRELGTDTQYF. DNA for the CDR3: TGTGCCACCAGCAAGAGGGAGCTCGGCACAGATACGCAGTATTTT. The whole variable domain, remainder taken from reference TRBV15 and TRBJ2-3, is DAMVIQNPRYQVTQFGKPVTLSCSQTLNHNVMYWYQQKSSQAPKLLFHYYDKDFNNEADTPDNFQSRRPNTSFCFLDIRSPGLGDTAMYLCATSKRELGTDTQYFGPGTRLTVL.

This chain connects TRBV27 to TRBJ1-1, with a possible D match to TRBD1 (5 bases). This CDR3 is 14 amino acids long. Germline CDR1 reads MNHEY; CDR2 reads SMNVEV (reference sequence). V lost 7 bases and J 4 bases, leaving 16 bases between the germline ends. The CDR3 nucleotides read TGTGCCAGCACCCCCTTGGGGGGTGGCACTGAAGCTTTCTTT. Translation gives CASTPLGGGTEAFF.